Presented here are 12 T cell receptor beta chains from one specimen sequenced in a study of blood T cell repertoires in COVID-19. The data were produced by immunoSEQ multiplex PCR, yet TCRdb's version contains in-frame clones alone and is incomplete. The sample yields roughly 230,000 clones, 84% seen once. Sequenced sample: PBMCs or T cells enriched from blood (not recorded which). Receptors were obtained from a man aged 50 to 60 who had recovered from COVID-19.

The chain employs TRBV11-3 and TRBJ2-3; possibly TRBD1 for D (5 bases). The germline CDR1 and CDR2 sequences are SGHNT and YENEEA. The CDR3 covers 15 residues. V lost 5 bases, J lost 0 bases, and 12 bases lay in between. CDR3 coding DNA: TGTGCCAGCAGCCCCCAGGGAACTAGCACAGATACGCAGTATTTT. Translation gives CASSPQGTSTDTQYF.

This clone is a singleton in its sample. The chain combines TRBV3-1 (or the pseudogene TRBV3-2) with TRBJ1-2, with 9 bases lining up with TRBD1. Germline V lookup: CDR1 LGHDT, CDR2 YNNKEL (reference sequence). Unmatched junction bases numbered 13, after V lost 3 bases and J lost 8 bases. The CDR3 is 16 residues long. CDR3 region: CASSHFRTGGLGGYTF. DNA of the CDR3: TGTGCCAGCAGCCATTTCCGTACAGGGGGCCTGGGCGGCTACACCTTC.

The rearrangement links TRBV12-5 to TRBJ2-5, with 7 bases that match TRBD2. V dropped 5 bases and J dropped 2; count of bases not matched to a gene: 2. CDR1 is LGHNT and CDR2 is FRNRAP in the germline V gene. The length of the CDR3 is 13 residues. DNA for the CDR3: TGTGCTAGTGGTCTGGGACTACAAGAGACCCAGTACTTC. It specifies CASGLGLQETQYF.

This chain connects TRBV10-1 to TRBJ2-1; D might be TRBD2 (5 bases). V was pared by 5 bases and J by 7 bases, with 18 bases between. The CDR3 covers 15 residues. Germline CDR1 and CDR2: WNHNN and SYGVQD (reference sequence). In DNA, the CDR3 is TGCGCCAGCAGTCCGACCGGCCCAACTAGGAATGAGCAGTTCTTC. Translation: CASSPTGPTRNEQFF.

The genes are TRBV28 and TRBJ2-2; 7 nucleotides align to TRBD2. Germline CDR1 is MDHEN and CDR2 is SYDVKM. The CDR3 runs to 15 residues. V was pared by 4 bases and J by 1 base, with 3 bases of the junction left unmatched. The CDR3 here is CASSSGLKNTGELFF. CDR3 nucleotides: TGTGCCAGCAGTTCGGGACTAAAGAACACCGGGGAGCTGTTTTTT.

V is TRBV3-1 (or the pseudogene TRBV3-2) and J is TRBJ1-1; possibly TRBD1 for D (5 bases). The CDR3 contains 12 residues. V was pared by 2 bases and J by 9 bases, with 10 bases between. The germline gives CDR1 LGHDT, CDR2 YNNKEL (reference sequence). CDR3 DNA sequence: TGTGCCAGCAGCCAACGACAGACCCAAGCTTTCTTT. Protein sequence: CASSQRQTQAFF.

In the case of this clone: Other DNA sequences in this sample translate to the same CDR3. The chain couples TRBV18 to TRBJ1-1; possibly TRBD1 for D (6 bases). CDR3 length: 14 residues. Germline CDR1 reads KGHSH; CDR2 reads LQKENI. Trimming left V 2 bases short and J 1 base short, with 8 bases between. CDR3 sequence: CASSPTDRNTEAFF. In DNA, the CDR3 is TGTGCCAGCTCACCAACGGACAGGAACACTGAAGCTTTCTTT.

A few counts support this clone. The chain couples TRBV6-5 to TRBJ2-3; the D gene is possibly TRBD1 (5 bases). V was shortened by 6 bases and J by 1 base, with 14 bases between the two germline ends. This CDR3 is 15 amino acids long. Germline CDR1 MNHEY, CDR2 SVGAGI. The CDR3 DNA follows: TGTGCCAGCAGAACGCTGACAGAAGGCACAGATACGCAGTATTTT. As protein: CASRTLTEGTDTQYF.

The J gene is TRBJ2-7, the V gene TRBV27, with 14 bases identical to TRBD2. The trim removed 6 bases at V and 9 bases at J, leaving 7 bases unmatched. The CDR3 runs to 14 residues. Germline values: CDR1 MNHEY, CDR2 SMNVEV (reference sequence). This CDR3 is CASRGTSGSLGQYF. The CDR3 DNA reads TGTGCCAGCAGGGGGACTAGCGGGAGCTTAGGGCAGTACTTC.

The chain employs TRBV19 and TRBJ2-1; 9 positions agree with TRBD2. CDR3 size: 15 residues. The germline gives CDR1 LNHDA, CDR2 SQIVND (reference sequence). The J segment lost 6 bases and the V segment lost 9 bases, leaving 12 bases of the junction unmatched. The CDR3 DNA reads TGTGCCAGCCAAAATAGGGGACTAGCTAGCAATGAGCAGTTCTTC. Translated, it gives CASQNRGLASNEQFF.

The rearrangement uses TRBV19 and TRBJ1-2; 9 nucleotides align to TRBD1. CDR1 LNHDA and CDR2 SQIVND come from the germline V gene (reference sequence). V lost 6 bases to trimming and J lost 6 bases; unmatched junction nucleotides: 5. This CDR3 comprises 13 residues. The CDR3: CASRQGALDGYTF. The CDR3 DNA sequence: TGTGCCAGTAGACAGGGGGCCTTAGATGGCTACACCTTC. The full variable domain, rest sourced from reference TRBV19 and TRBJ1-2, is DGGITQSPKYLFRKEGQNVTLSCEQNLNHDAMYWYRQDPGQGLRLIYYSQIVNDFQKGDIAEGYSVSREKKESFPLTVTSAQKNPTAFYLCASRQGALDGYTFGSGTRLTVV.

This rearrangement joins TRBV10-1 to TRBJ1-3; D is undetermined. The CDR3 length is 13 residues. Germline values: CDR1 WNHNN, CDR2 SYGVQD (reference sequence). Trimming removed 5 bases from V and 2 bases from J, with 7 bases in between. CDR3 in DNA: TGCGCCAGCAGTCAAACGGCTGGAAACACCATATATTTT. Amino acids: CASSQTAGNTIYF.